Here is one T cell receptor beta chain with its context. Its antigen remains undetermined. No base quality values were provided; no much bigger clone lies one nucleotide off. Genomic DNA was isolated from the sorted cells so that the TCRbeta CDR3 region could be sequenced. The immunoSEQ Assay was used to sequence the TCRbeta CDR3 regions. Here the immuneACCESS table is served through TCRdb, limited to in-frame sequences with V and J called. Missing clones are a known gap in these copies; in checked studies unresolved V genes cover under half, and the rest lacks a known reason. Present in this sample are 52,000 or so clones, over 75% of which were seen just once. The top ten clonotypes cover around 10% of the sample. Patients with a history of autoimmune disease or receiving systemic immunosuppression were excluded from the trial. Peripheral blood for TCR sequencing was collected from all dose cohorts at baseline, on cycle 4 day 1, and on cycle 7 day 1. The samples were drawn from a first-in-human, open-label, multicenter phase I dose-escalation trial of ivuxolimab. Adults with locally advanced or metastatic melanoma, renal cell, hepatocellular, or head and neck squamous cell carcinoma were enrolled in the trial. Before TCR sequencing, CD4+ T cells and CD8+ T cells from peripheral blood were sorted into separate populations.

The germline ends are 16 bases apart after V is trimmed by 4 bases and J by 4 bases. The germline V gene (reference sequence) gives CDR1 as LNHDA and CDR2 as SQIVND. The cysteine opens and the phenylalanine closes a CDR3 of 15 amino acids. This entry keeps only the CDR3 DNA: 45 bases, framed from base 1. This entry belongs to a study of OX40 agonist ivuxolimab in advanced cancers. For context, the study as a whole: Ivuxolimab, which targeted the costimulatory receptor OX40 (CD134), was an agonistic, fully human IgG2 monoclonal antibody. Intravenous ivuxolimab was administered to patients every 2 weeks at six dose levels: 0.01, 0.1, 0.3, 1.5, 3 and 10 mg/kg. Of the 52 patients in dose escalation, approximately 20 had hepatocellular carcinoma, some 15 had melanoma, 9 had renal cell carcinoma and 9 had head and neck cancer. In the dose-escalation cohort, 82.7% of patients were male, and the mean age was approximately 60 years, with a range of about 20 to 79. Patients were allowed to have had prior anti-PD-1, anti-PD-L1 or anti-CTLA-4 therapy, and approximately 40% of the dose-escalation patients had been treated with checkpoint inhibitors. Partial responses occurred in three dose-escalation patients, of whom one had hepatocellular carcinoma and two had cutaneous melanoma. The purpose of peripheral TCRbeta sequencing was to test whether ivuxolimab changed TCR sequence diversity and led to clonal T-cell expansion. The paper reports the monotherapy dose-escalation portion (N of about 54 patients) of the phase I ivuxolimab trial. Here is what the overall study found, with its caveats: Which antigens the clonally expanded peripheral T cells were specific for was not determined. On average, CD8+ T cells showed more expanded clones than CD4+ T cells after ivuxolimab. Low levels of normalized T-cell clonal expansion were also seen in some patients who did not respond. In partial responders in the 0.1-3.0 mg/kg groups, normalized peripheral clonal expansion was found to be among the lowest, especially among CD8+ T cells. At doses of 0.1 to 3.0 mg/kg, clonal expansion of both CD4+ and CD8+ blood T cells was observed from baseline to week 6.

The chain joins TRBV19 to TRBJ1-2; the D gene cannot be resolved reliably. The source material was CD4+ or CD8+ T cells sorted from blood, sampled in a trial of the OX40 agonist ivuxolimab. The receptor was isolated from an adult with an advanced solid tumor such as melanoma, head and neck, liver or kidney cancer. The sequence in DNA is TGTGCCAGTAGTACCGGAGCATCGGGCTTCTATGGCTACACCTTC. Its protein is CASSTGASGFYGYTF. The variable domain in full, with residues beyond the CDR3 obtained from the reference TRBV19 and TRBJ1-2 genes, is DGGITQSPKYLFRKEGQNVTLSCEQNLNHDAMYWYRQDPGQGLRLIYYSQIVNDFQKGDIAEGYSVSREKKESFPLTVTSAQKNPTAFYLCASSTGASGFYGYTFGSGTRLTVV.